This entry lists 24 T cell receptor beta chains sequenced from one sample in a study of shared clonotypes between healthy human individuals. Sequencing was performed with immunoSEQ multiplex PCR; in TCRdb, only in-frame clones are kept and a portion is missing. This table holds some 2,000,000 clones, approximately 94% found once. The sample was naive CD4+ T cells sorted from blood. Subset of the sample: CD45RA+ positively selected. These receptors were obtained from a man between 18 and 29 years old in good health.

In this sample, this clone turned up once. V gene TRBV9 combines with J gene TRBJ2-7, with D perhaps TRBD1 (5 bases). Trimming took off 4 bases at V and 2 bases at J, with 16 bases between the two ends. The CDR3 totals 15 residues. Germline values: CDR1 SGDLS, CDR2 YYNGEE. The CDR3, as DNA: TGTGCCAGCAGCTCATCTCCAGGGTTCCCCTACGAGCAGTACTTC. It yields the protein CASSSSPGFPYEQYF.

The V and J genes are TRBV29-1 and TRBJ1-1; TRBD1 matches 8 bases. Germline V gene data show CDR1 as SQVTM and CDR2 as ANQGSEA. This CDR3 has 16 residues. Germline trimming cut 0 bases from V and 2 bases from J; bases unmatched to any gene: 8. The CDR3: CSVEDMDRVRNTEAFF. DNA of the CDR3: TGCAGCGTTGAAGATATGGACAGGGTTCGAAACACTGAAGCTTTCTTT.

The J gene is TRBJ2-3, the V gene TRBV4-3, with 10 bases fitting TRBD2. CDR1 is LGHNA and CDR2 is YSLEER in the germline V gene. The CDR3 totals 18 residues. V trimming: 3 bases; J trimming: 0 bases; junction bases outside the gene matches: 9. The CDR3 DNA follows: TGCGCCAGCAGCCAGTGGACTAGCGGAGCCACTAGCACAGATACGCAGTATTTT. The encoded protein is CASSQWTSGATSTDTQYF.

The rearrangement uses TRBV5-1 and TRBJ2-6; a weak D match, TRBD1 (6 bases). Trimming left V 4 bases short and J 0 bases short, with 14 bases between. The CDR3 contains 17 residues. CDR1 is SGHRS, CDR2 YFSETQ, per germline. The CDR3 region has the DNA TGCGCCAGCAGCCCCGGGACAACTTTCTCTGGGGCCAACGTCCTGACTTTC. It codes for CASSPGTTFSGANVLTF. Combining the CDR3 with reference TRBV5-1 and TRBJ2-6 gives the whole variable domain KAGVTQTPRYLIKTRGQQVTLSCSPISGHRSVSWYQQTPGQGLQFLFEYFSETQRNKGNFPGRFSGRQFSNSRSEMNVSTLELGDSALYLCASSPGTTFSGANVLTFGAGSRLTVL.

The rearrangement joins TRBV10-3 to TRBJ2-7, with TRBD2 matching over 12 bases. J gave up 5 bases and V 8 bases, and 10 bases lay outside the gene matches. Germline V gives CDR1 ENHRY, CDR2 SYGVKD. The CDR3 runs 15 residues. CDR3 region: CAIASGGAGGNEQYF. For the CDR3, the DNA is TGTGCCATCGCTAGCGGGGGGGCCGGGGGAAACGAGCAGTACTTC.

Regarding this clone: Distinct nucleotide sequences in the sample also encode this CDR3. The V and J genes are TRBV7-2 and TRBJ2-1; 13 positions agree with TRBD2. The CDR3 has 16 amino acids. CDR1 SGHTA and CDR2 FQGNSA come from the germline V gene. Trimming at V came to 6 bases and at J to 5 bases, leaving 7 bases not matched to a gene. The CDR3 is CASSPRLAGGHNEQFF. CDR3 nucleotides: TGTGCCAGCAGTCCCAGACTAGCGGGAGGACACAATGAGCAGTTCTTC.

This clone is a singleton in its sample. This chain connects TRBV4-2 to TRBJ2-1, with 7 bases identical to TRBD2. V shed 0 bases, J shed 3 bases, and the junction held 5 bases outside the gene matches. Per the germline V gene, CDR1 is LGHNA and CDR2 is YNFKEQ. This CDR3 contains 16 residues. Here the CDR3 reads CASSQETKRGYNEQFF. The DNA for the CDR3 is TGTGCCAGCAGCCAAGAAACGAAGCGGGGCTACAATGAGCAGTTCTTC.

This sequence joins TRBV27 and TRBJ1-6; possible D gene TRBD1, 5 bases. The V end was cut by 0 bases, the J end by 6 bases, with 12 bases between. Per germline, CDR1 MNHEY and CDR2 SMNVEV (reference sequence). The CDR3 covers 16 residues. CDR3: CASSLSAGWANSPLHF. The CDR3 coding sequence is TGTGCCAGCAGTTTATCCGCAGGGTGGGCTAATTCACCCCTCCACTTT.

This clone was detected once. Other DNA sequences in the same sample also yield this CDR3. The chain combines TRBV6-5 with TRBJ2-7, with D unclear. This CDR3 region has 14 residues. Germline V gives CDR1 MNHEY, CDR2 SVGAGI. Trimming shortened V by 0 bases and J by 3 bases, and 9 bases separated the two germline ends. The CDR3 protein is CASSYSPVSYEQYF. For the CDR3, the DNA is TGTGCCAGCAGTTACTCGCCCGTTAGCTACGAGCAGTACTTC.

V is TRBV5-1 and J is TRBJ2-1; 8 bases match TRBD1. The CDR3 has 15 amino acids. Germline V gene lookup returns CDR1 SGHRS and CDR2 YFSETQ. Trimming removed 4 bases from V and 0 bases from J; junction bases left unmatched: 3. The CDR3 reads CASSQDRGSYNEQFF. CDR3 sequence (DNA): TGCGCCAGCAGCCAAGACAGGGGCTCCTACAATGAGCAGTTCTTC. Variable domain in full (rest from reference TRBV5-1 and TRBJ2-1): KAGVTQTPRYLIKTRGQQVTLSCSPISGHRSVSWYQQTPGQGLQFLFEYFSETQRNKGNFPGRFSGRQFSNSRSEMNVSTLELGDSALYLCASSQDRGSYNEQFFGPGTRLTVL.

V and J are TRBV15 and TRBJ2-2; tentatively, D is TRBD2 (5 bases). The CDR3 runs to 15 residues. Between the trimmed V and J ends, which lost 3 bases and 1 base, there was a span of 9 bases. Per germline, CDR1 LNHNV and CDR2 YYDKDF (reference sequence). The CDR3 loop is CATSSGNLNTGELFF. CDR3 nucleotides: TGTGCCACCAGCAGCGGGAACCTGAACACCGGGGAGCTGTTTTTT.

The chain carries TRBV7-2 and TRBJ1-2; tentatively, D is TRBD1 (6 bases). CDR3 length equals 17 residues. The ends were cut back, 1 base at V and 8 bases at J, with 23 bases in the middle. Germline V gene sequence: CDR1 SGHTA, CDR2 FQGNSA. CDR3 in amino acids: CASSLDSLFGGRSGYTF. Written as DNA, the CDR3 is TGTGCCAGCAGCTTAGACAGTTTATTTGGGGGGCGAAGCGGCTACACCTTC.

The chain combines TRBV6-6 with TRBJ1-3; tentatively, D is TRBD1 (5 bases). The length of the CDR3 is 16 residues. Between the trimmed V and J ends, which lost 6 bases and 2 bases, there was a span of 17 bases. Germline V gene lookup returns CDR1 MNHNY and CDR2 SVGAGI (reference sequence). The CDR3 DNA sequence: TGTGCCAGCAGCTGGGGAAGGGAGGGGACTGGAAACACCATATATTTT. Its translation: CASSWGREGTGNTIYF.

This clone was picked up a small number of times. V and J are TRBV11-2 and TRBJ2-7; no firm D call. Germline V CDR1 and CDR2: SGHAT, FQNNGV. The V and J ends lost 0 bases and 12 bases respectively, with 18 bases between them. The CDR3 is 14 amino acids. CDR3 bases: TGTGCCAGCAGCTTAGATCGGGCTCAATCAAGATGGTACTTC. Translating it yields CASSLDRAQSRWYF.

The genes are TRBV7-2 and TRBJ1-2, with D possibly TRBD1 on 6 matching bases. Between the trimmed V and J ends, which lost 0 bases and 6 bases, there was a span of 11 bases. This CDR3 is built from 14 residues. Germline values: CDR1 SGHTA, CDR2 FQGNSA. The CDR3 region is CASSLAAGENGYTF. The CDR3 nucleotides read TGTGCCAGCAGCTTAGCCGCAGGGGAGAATGGCTACACCTTC. The variable domain in full, with the rest retrieved from reference TRBV7-2 and TRBJ1-2, is GAGVSQSPSNKVTEKGKDVELRCDPISGHTALYWYRQSLGQGLEFLIYFQGNSAPDKSGLPSDRFSAERTGGSVSTLTIQRTQQEDSAVYLCASSLAAGENGYTFGSGTRLTVV.

V and J are TRBV11-2 and TRBJ2-2; D unclear. CDR1 is SGHAT, CDR2 FQNNGV, per germline. CDR3 length equals 14 residues. V was clipped by 5 bases and J by 5 bases, with 12 bases between them. The CDR3, as DNA: TGTGCCAGCAGCCCCCCCATAGAAACCGGGGAGCTGTTTTTT. Translation: CASSPPIETGELFF. The entire variable domain, with the rest obtained from reference TRBV11-2 and TRBJ2-2, is as follows: EAGVAQSPRYKIIEKRQSVAFWCNPISGHATLYWYQQILGQGPKLLIQFQNNGVVDDSQLPKDRFSAERLKGVDSTLKIQPAKLEDSAVYLCASSPPIETGELFFGEGSRLTVL.

This clone was seen only once. J is TRBJ1-2 and V is TRBV28, with 8 bases that match TRBD1. CDR1 and CDR2 (germline): MDHEN, SYDVKM. V lost 6 bases and J lost 0; bases outside the gene matches: 21. The CDR3 is 20 residues long. Written as DNA, the CDR3 is TGTGCCAGCAGGTCCCAGGGGCTGACAGGGGATAAGCTCTCTAACTATGGCTACACCTTC. This codes for CASRSQGLTGDKLSNYGYTF.

This sequence joins TRBV29-1 and TRBJ1-2, with D possibly being TRBD1 (6 bases). The CDR3 is 14 residues long. CDR1 is SQVTM, CDR2 ANQGSEA, per germline. Trimming pared 0 bases from V and 3 bases from J, leaving 11 bases between. The CDR3 is CSVEDGQGYYGYTF. CDR3 in DNA: TGCAGCGTTGAAGATGGGCAGGGGTACTATGGCTACACCTTC.

Note on this clone: In the same sample, other DNA sequences code for this CDR3. The chain has TRBV5-1 and TRBJ1-1, with D hard to call. V was trimmed by 4 bases and J by 0 bases, leaving 10 bases between them. CDR3 length: 14 residues. Germline assignment: CDR1 SGHRS and CDR2 YFSETQ. The CDR3 loop reads CASSPQVMNTEAFF. CDR3 bases: TGCGCCAGCAGCCCCCAGGTGATGAACACTGAAGCTTTCTTT.

The CDR3 loop is CAWSVIGGTDTQYF. CDR3 coding DNA: TGTGCCTGGAGTGTAATCGGGGGCACAGATACGCAGTATTTT. The V call is TRBV30, the J call TRBJ2-3, with D maybe TRBD2 (5 bases). CDR1 and CDR2 (germline): GTSNPN, SVGIG (reference sequence). With 0 bases removed from V and 1 base from J, the gap between germline ends came to 8 bases. The CDR3 contains 14 residues. Supplemented by reference TRBV30 and TRBJ2-3, the full variable domain reads SQTIHQWPATLVQPVGSPLSLECTVEGTSNPNLYWYRQAAGRGLQLLFYSVGIGQISSEVPQNLSASRPQDRQFILSSKKLLLSDSGFYLCAWSVIGGTDTQYFGPGTRLTVL.

The rearrangement links TRBV5-1 to TRBJ1-5; 8 positions agree with TRBD1. The CDR3 consists of 15 residues. Trimming removed 4 bases from V and 2 bases from J; junction bases left unmatched: 5. From germline, CDR1 is SGHRS and CDR2 YFSETQ. CDR3 loop: CASSVAGGGNQPQHF. DNA for the CDR3: TGCGCCAGCAGCGTGGCAGGGGGCGGCAATCAGCCCCAGCATTTT. The full variable domain, its missing parts supplied by reference TRBV5-1 and TRBJ1-5, is KAGVTQTPRYLIKTRGQQVTLSCSPISGHRSVSWYQQTPGQGLQFLFEYFSETQRNKGNFPGRFSGRQFSNSRSEMNVSTLELGDSALYLCASSVAGGGNQPQHFGDGTRLSIL.

This chain links TRBV11-3 with TRBJ2-1; 12 nucleotides align to TRBD2. The V gene's germline CDR1 is SGHNT and CDR2 YENEEA. This CDR3 has 17 amino acids. Unmatched junction bases numbered 6, after V lost 1 base and J lost 5 bases. CDR3 loop: CASSLGGRTSGNNEQFF. As DNA, the CDR3 is TGTGCCAGCAGCTTAGGTGGACGGACTAGCGGGAACAATGAGCAGTTCTTC.

The rearrangement uses TRBV5-1 and TRBJ1-2; weak D call: TRBD1 (5 bases). The V gene lost 0 bases and the J gene lost 3 bases, with 15 bases spanning the gap. This CDR3 region has 16 residues. Looked up from germline, CDR1 is SGHRS and CDR2 is YFSETQ. The CDR3 DNA sequence: TGCGCCAGCAGCTTGGTTGCTCCAGGGAGGGACTATGGCTACACCTTC. Translating gives CASSLVAPGRDYGYTF.

A note on this clone: The same CDR3 arises from other DNA sequences in this sample as well. The chain links TRBV6-5 to TRBJ1-5; a possible D gene is TRBD1 (5 bases). Trimming cost V 7 bases and J 4 bases, with 11 bases left between them. The CDR3 sequence is 13 residues long. Per germline, CDR1 MNHEY and CDR2 SVGAGI. The chain's CDR3 is CASTPGRNQPQHF. The CDR3 DNA reads as TGTGCCAGCACCCCGGGGCGGAATCAGCCCCAGCATTTT.